This T cell receptor beta chain was identified in a study of T cell responses to AZD1222 COVID-19 vaccine. Here immunoSEQ multiplex PCR was the method, and the copy in TCRdb shows in-frame clones only, minus some. Here the sample spans some 150,000 clones, about 91% being singletons. This TCR was sampled from an adult in good health. Material: peripheral blood, obtained on day 0 of MenACWY control vaccination.

The CDR3 is CASSLPQGSGEKLFF. The CDR3 nucleotides are TGTGCCAGCAGCTTGCCACAGGGGTCGGGTGAAAAACTGTTTTTT. This chain joins TRBV7-8 and TRBJ1-4; 7 bases are a match to TRBD1. Trimming removed 3 bases from V and 7 bases from J; junction bases left unmatched: 8. The V gene's germline CDR1 is SGHVS and CDR2 FQNEAQ. CDR3 size: 15 residues.